In this sample, the clone carrying this T cell receptor beta chain turned up many times. The antigen is not known. Germline values: CDR1 GTSNPN, CDR2 SVGIG (reference sequence). The CDR3 contains 14 residues. Trimming took 1 base from V and 11 from J; bases not matched to a gene: 8. Researchers took RNA transcripts and amplified the TCR beta CDR3 regions from them. HTBI primers drove first-round RT-PCR of the TCR CDR3. One entry per CDR3 protein, called by TCRdb with MiXCR from the multiplex PCR reads. The sample includes around 500,000 distinct CDR3 sequences, 12% to 15% of them seen just once. The data belong to a study of T cells in Graves' hyperthyroidism and ophthalmopathy. Study-wide results and limits: Ophthalmopathy cases were set apart from stable hyperthyroidism by a 13 V-J model.

The hyperthyroidism was newly diagnosed and had lasted under 2 months; the patients were aged 18 to 65. Diagnoses rested on clinical symptoms, serum thyroxine and TRAb, thyroid ultrasound and orbital computed tomography. This chain uses TRBV30 with TRBJ1-1; 12 bases match TRBD1. This TCR came from a woman in her 40s with Graves' hyperthyroidism. What was sequenced was blood. The CDR3 DNA is TGTGCCTGGAGTGGTGGGACAGGGGGCCTCTGGGCTTTCTTT. This encodes CAWSGGTGGLWAFF.